This passage covers 11 T cell receptor beta chains from one sample sequenced in a study of yellow fever vaccine responses in identical twins. TCRdb reprocessed the RT-PCR reads via MiXCR and lists one record per CDR3 protein. The sample shows tens of thousands of distinct CDR3 sequences, 77% of them seen only once. The material was T cells from blood (PBMCs), unsorted or a sorted subset (not recorded which), obtained before or after yellow fever vaccination (not recorded which). All receptors derive from a woman aged 18-30 years who received the yellow fever vaccine.

The V call is TRBV18, the J call TRBJ1-5; possibly TRBD1 for D (6 bases). From germline, CDR1 is KGHSH and CDR2 LQKENI. The CDR3 has 13 residues. Trimming took off 6 bases at V and 8 bases at J, with 14 bases between the two ends. CDR3 sequence (DNA): TGTGCCAGCTCTCGCGACAGGTTCGAGCCCCAGCATTTT. Its protein is CASSRDRFEPQHF. Full variable domain (rest looked up from reference TRBV18 and TRBJ1-5): NAGVMQNPRHLVRRRGQEARLRCSPMKGHSHVYWYRQLPEEGLKFMVYLQKENIIDESGMPKERFSAEFPKEGPSILRIQQVVRGDSAAYFCASSRDRFEPQHFGDGTRLSIL.

The chain combines TRBV20-1 with TRBJ1-4; TRBD1 might be the D (5 bases). The CDR3 contains 16 residues. The ends were cut back, 2 bases at V and 8 bases at J, with 21 bases in the middle. From germline, CDR1 is DFQATT and CDR2 SNEGSKA (reference sequence). In nucleotides, the CDR3 is TGCAGTGCTAGAACTTCGGTAGGGGCGGGAGGAGAAAAACTGTTTTTT. This sequence encodes CSARTSVGAGGEKLFF.

The V call is TRBV5-1, the J call TRBJ1-1, with D uncertain. Germline lookup yields CDR1 SGHRS and CDR2 YFSETQ. Trimming took 4 bases from V and 0 from J, leaving 13 bases between them. The CDR3 runs to 15 residues. Here the CDR3 DNA reads TGCGCCAGCAGCCCATCGAGCGGGATGAACACTGAAGCTTTCTTT. It translates to CASSPSSGMNTEAFF.

The chain carries TRBV7-9 and TRBJ1-5, with unresolved D. Germline V gene lookup returns CDR1 SEHNR and CDR2 FQNEAQ (reference sequence). The CDR3 consists of 13 residues. V gave up 1 base and J gave up 4 bases, with 5 bases separating them. CDR3 region: CASSLGANQPQHF. The CDR3 bases are TGTGCCAGCAGCTTAGGGGCAAATCAGCCCCAGCATTTT.

The rearrangement uses TRBV5-4 and TRBJ2-5, with D perhaps matching TRBD2 (6 bases). Trimming took 2 bases from V and 2 from J, leaving 10 bases between them. This CDR3 region has 14 residues. CDR1 and CDR2 from the germline V gene are SGHNT and YYREEE (reference sequence). The chain's CDR3 is CASSLGRGQETQYF. DNA of the CDR3: TGTGCCAGCAGCTTAGGACGGGGGCAAGAGACCCAGTACTTC.

The chain links TRBV19 to TRBJ1-5; no definite D call. Trimming removed 4 bases from V and 7 bases from J, with 11 bases in between. Looked up from germline, CDR1 is LNHDA and CDR2 is SQIVND (reference sequence). This CDR3 comprises 13 residues. Written as DNA, the CDR3 is TGTGCCAGTAGTACCTATACGGGCCAGCCCCAGCATTTT. Amino acids: CASSTYTGQPQHF.

This clonotype has a handful of counts. The V call is TRBV28, the J call TRBJ2-7, with D hard to call. The CDR3 has 12 amino acids. The germline V and J ends were trimmed by 2 bases and 1 base, with 3 bases remaining between them. Germline CDR1 reads MDHEN; CDR2 reads SYDVKM. CDR3 amino acids: CASSLASYEQYF. Written as DNA, the CDR3 is TGTGCCAGCAGTTTAGCTTCCTACGAGCAGTACTTC.

The V call is TRBV13, the J call TRBJ1-4; a possible D gene is TRBD1 (5 bases). V gave up 9 bases and J gave up 6 bases, with 20 bases separating them. There are 15 residues in the CDR3. Germline V gives CDR1 PRHDT, CDR2 FYEKMQ (reference sequence). CDR3 in amino acids: CASIYGGKTHEKLFF. The CDR3 region has the DNA TGTGCCAGTATTTATGGGGGTAAAACGCATGAAAAACTGTTTTTT.

DNA for the CDR3: TGCAGCGTTCGGACCGGGACAGACTACTTC. It is translated as CSVRTGTDYF. This chain links TRBV29-1 with TRBJ2-5, with 7 bases that match TRBD1. CDR3 length equals 10 residues. Germline assignment: CDR1 SQVTM and CDR2 ANQGSEA. V was clipped by 5 bases and J by 14 bases; unmatched bases: 8. Combining the CDR3 with reference TRBV29-1 and TRBJ2-5 gives the whole variable domain SAVISQKPSRDICQRGTSLTIQCQVDSQVTMMFWYRQQPGQSLTLIATANQGSEATYESGFVIDKFPISRPNLTFSTLTVSNMSPEDSSIYLCSVRTGTDYFGPGTRLLVL.

The CDR3 DNA is TGTGCCAGCAGCTTTGACTCGGGCTACAATGAGCAGTTCTTC. Its protein is CASSFDSGYNEQFF. The gene calls are TRBV11-2 and TRBJ2-1, with no clear D. CDR1 and CDR2 (germline): SGHAT, FQNNGV. This CDR3 has 14 residues. Trimming stripped 3 bases from V and 3 bases from J, with 9 bases between.

The chain combines TRBV11-3 with TRBJ1-1, with a weak D call TRBD1 (6 bases). V was cut by 5 bases and J by 0 bases, with 19 bases left in between. The germline gives CDR1 SGHNT, CDR2 YENEEA. The CDR3 runs 17 residues. CDR3 protein: CASSGGVRTGMNTEAFF. The CDR3 nucleotides are TGTGCCAGCAGCGGGGGGGTCAGAACAGGGATGAACACTGAAGCTTTCTTT.